The T cell receptor (beta chain) described here comes from a study of CD8 T cells in ankylosing spondylitis (dated by TCRdb to the late 2010s). The study in broad terms: The study profiled T cell receptor beta repertoires in healthy donors and ankylosing spondylitis patients to find disease-linked TCR variants. The full study cohort was made up of 25 to 30 ankylosing spondylitis patients and more than 90 healthy donors. Samples of peripheral blood were taken, and for ankylosing spondylitis patients, synovial fluid was collected as well.

A few counts support this clonotype. The antigen this receptor binds is unknown. The record has no base qualities; no much larger clone is one base away. Reading the germline V gene (reference sequence) gives CDR1 DFQATT and CDR2 SNEGSKA. Taken from cysteine to phenylalanine, the CDR3 has 15 residues. The entry retains the CDR3 DNA only, 45 bases that are in frame from base 1. From V the trimming removes 0 bases and from J it removes 6 bases, while the gene matches leave 4 bases of the junction unaccounted for. Data came from an Illumina HiSeq 2500. Quantitative 5'-RACE with molecular barcodes was the method used to prepare the TCR beta libraries. As for the original processing: Disease-linked TCR variants were identified with a new computational method built on a probabilistic model of VDJ rearrangement. The raw public data were reprocessed by TCRdb itself: fastp quality trimming at Q25, MiXCR clonotype calling, in-frame beta chains only. Merged by CDR3 protein, the rows form single entries marked with the most common genes and DNA. Here the V and J calls rest on TCRdb's processing, not on the authors' analysis. A total of some 840,000 distinct CDR3 sequences appear in this sample, roughly 10% of them only once. Jointly, the top ten make up 0.51% of the sample.

The paper's findings and limits, for the study overall: A TCR beta motif of 8 or 9 highly homologous amino acid variants appeared characteristic of blood from ankylosing spondylitis patients. Significant enrichment of the disease-linked clones was reported in matched synovial fluid samples from ankylosing spondylitis patients. The disease-linked clones showed a CD8+ phenotype and occurred at relatively low frequencies in peripheral blood. Some TCR beta motif variants had previously been reported in synovial fluid and blood of reactive arthritis patients, which suggested common disease-initiation mechanisms.

The V and J genes are TRBV20-1 and TRBJ1-4; 10 junctional bases match TRBD1. The sample taken for sequencing was blood, either unsorted or a sorted T cell fraction (not recorded which). The TCR was taken from a male donor with ankylosing spondylitis. The CDR3 region: CSAREPGQGYEKLFF. In nucleotides, the sequence is TGCAGTGCTAGAGAACCGGGACAGGGGTATGAAAAACTGTTTTTT.